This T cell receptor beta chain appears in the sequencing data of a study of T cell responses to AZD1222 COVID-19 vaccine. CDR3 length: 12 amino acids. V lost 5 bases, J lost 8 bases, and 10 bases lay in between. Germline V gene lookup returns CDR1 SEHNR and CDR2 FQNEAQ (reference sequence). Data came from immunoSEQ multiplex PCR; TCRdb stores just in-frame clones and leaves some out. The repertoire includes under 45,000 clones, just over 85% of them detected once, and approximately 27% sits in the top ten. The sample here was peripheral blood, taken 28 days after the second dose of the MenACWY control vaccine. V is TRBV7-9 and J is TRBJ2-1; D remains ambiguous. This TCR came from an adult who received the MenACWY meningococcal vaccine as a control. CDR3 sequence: CASSDRWDEQFF. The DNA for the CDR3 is TGTGCCAGCAGCGATCGGTGGGATGAGCAGTTCTTC.